These 8 T cell receptor beta chains came from one sample sequenced in a study of shared clonotypes between healthy human individuals (dated by TCRdb to about 2020). Library generation was performed with the immunoSEQ multiplex PCR assay. Sourced from immuneACCESS, this table was stored by TCRdb with only in-frame sequences that have V and J called. A share of the clones is absent; for the studies checked, an unresolved V gene accounts for under half, and the remainder has no known explanation. This sample lists some 1 million clones; around four fifths were detected once. Approximately 1.5% of the sample goes to the ten largest clones. The specimen sequenced was memory CD4+ T cells sorted from blood. The cell subset or site tag for this specimen amounts to: CD45RA-negative fraction. The receptor source for this set is a man aged 18 to 35 in good health.

This clone was observed a handful of times. The CDR3 coding sequence is TGTGCCAGTAGTATCCCGGGAGGAGGGACCGGGGAGCTGTTTTTT. This gives the protein CASSIPGGGTGELFF. The genes are TRBV19 and TRBJ2-2; TRBD2 matches 7 bases. The trim removed 3 bases at V and 5 bases at J, leaving 6 bases unmatched. Germline CDR1 and CDR2: LNHDA and SQIVND (reference sequence). This CDR3 region has 15 residues.

A remark on this clone: A read error may produce the germline difference seen at one junction end. The V and J genes are TRBV29-1 and TRBJ1-2; 9 nucleotides match TRBD1. The CDR3 is made up of 12 amino acids. The germline V gene encodes CDR1 SQVTM and CDR2 ANQGSEA. CDR3 DNA sequence: TGCAGCGTTGAGAGTGCCCCGGGACAGGGATTCTTC. Translation gives CSVESAPGQGFF.

This chain links TRBV4-3 with TRBJ1-6; unclear D gene. There are 15 residues in the CDR3. The V end lost 2 bases, the J end lost 6 bases, and 11 bases lay between the germline ends. The germline gives CDR1 LGHNA, CDR2 YSLEER. CDR3 sequence (DNA): TGCGCCAGCAGCCAAAGCATGACGGGTAATTCACCCCTCCACTTT. Amino acid sequence: CASSQSMTGNSPLHF.

This clone was recorded a few times. The V gene is TRBV6-1, the J gene TRBJ1-5; TRBD1 is a possible D gene (5 bases). Trimming took 0 bases from V and 4 from J, leaving 13 bases between them. Germline CDR1 reads MNHNS; CDR2 reads SASEGT. The CDR3 runs to 16 residues. This CDR3 reads CASSEAAQDKNQPQHF. The CDR3 DNA reads as TGTGCCAGCAGTGAAGCGGCCCAGGACAAAAATCAGCCCCAGCATTTT.

The chain uses TRBV2 and TRBJ2-5; 7 bases align to TRBD2. Germline lookup yields CDR1 SNHLY and CDR2 FYNNEI. Losses at the gene ends were 5 bases for V and 5 bases for J; bases not matched to a gene: 11. The CDR3 runs to 15 residues. In DNA form, the CDR3 reads TGTGCCAGCAGTATTCTAGCGGCTCCGGGGGAGACCCAGTACTTC. It translates to CASSILAAPGETQYF. Full variable domain (missing parts from reference TRBV2 and TRBJ2-5): EPEVTQTPSHQVTQMGQEVILRCVPISNHLYFYWYRQILGQKVEFLVSFYNNEISEKSEIFDDQFSVERPDGSNFTLKIRSTKLEDSAMYFCASSILAAPGETQYFGPGTRLLVL.

CDR3 DNA: TGCGCCAGCAGCCAAAATGCAGGGGGCACCGGGGAGCTGTTTTTT. Amino acid sequence: CASSQNAGGTGELFF. The chain links TRBV4-3 to TRBJ2-2; 7 bases align to TRBD1. Germline values: CDR1 LGHNA, CDR2 YSLEER. V gave up 2 bases and J gave up 4 bases; unmatched junction bases: 4. The CDR3 covers 15 residues.

Concerning this clone itself: Other DNA sequences in this specimen translate into the identical CDR3. The chain combines TRBV7-2 with TRBJ2-1; 8 nucleotides match TRBD2. CDR1 and CDR2 (germline): SGHTA, FQGNSA. The CDR3 length is 15 residues. Unmatched junction bases numbered 0, after V lost 2 bases and J lost 0 bases. This chain's CDR3 is CASSLSGSSYNEQFF. The CDR3 DNA reads as TGTGCCAGCAGCTTAAGCGGGAGCTCCTACAATGAGCAGTTCTTC.

This clone was seen ten or more times. The chain combines TRBV19 with TRBJ1-1, with D perhaps matching TRBD1 (5 bases). The CDR3 runs to 13 residues. V was clipped by 6 bases and J by 5 bases, with 13 bases between them. Germline CDR1 LNHDA, CDR2 SQIVND (reference sequence). This chain's CDR3 is CASSAGSWTEAFF. The DNA for the CDR3 is TGTGCCAGTAGCGCAGGGAGTTGGACTGAAGCTTTCTTT.